A selection of T cell receptor beta chains follows, all from one sample in a study of T cell changes during pregnancy in multiple sclerosis. The method was immunoSEQ multiplex PCR; TCRdb's version includes in-frame clones alone and lacks a portion of them. The sample includes under 95,000 clones, about 92% of them seen just once. The sequenced sample was peripheral blood, obtained after pregnancy. The receptor set was obtained from a female donor with multiple sclerosis, enrolled in a pregnancy study. CDR3s include the opening cysteine and the closing phenylalanine or tryptophan. A D gene is named only where the DNA matches it firmly. Clone size is stated in some rows and not others, as once, few, many or a class when expanded.

d_call clone_size cdr3_length j_call v_call cdr3_aa cdr3_nt
- - 16 TRBJ2-7 TRBV5-6 CASSLIGQDLGYEQYF TGTGCCAGCAGCTTGATTGGCCAGGACTTAGGCTACGAGCAGTACTTC
TRBD1 few 15 TRBJ1-6 TRBV6-1 CASIRQGSNNSPLHF TGTGCCAGCATAAGACAGGGCTCCAATAATTCACCCCTCCACTTT
- - 13 TRBJ2-5 TRBV5-1 CASSLARVETQYF TGCGCCAGCAGCCTGGCCAGGGTAGAGACCCAGTACTTC
- - 13 TRBJ1-2 TRBV19 CATSVAWGVGYTF TGTGCCACCTCCGTCGCCTGGGGAGTGGGCTACACCTTC
- - 14 TRBJ1-1 TRBV9 CASSVRGQDTEAFF TGTGCCAGCAGCGTCAGGGGTCAGGACACTGAAGCTTTCTTT
- - 17 TRBJ2-5 TRBV5-1 CASSLAQRTVQLETQYF TGCGCCAGCAGCTTGGCCCAAAGGACAGTCCAGTTAGAGACCCAGTACTTC
- few 13 TRBJ1-1 TRBV30 CAWSLTVNTEAFF TGTGCCTGGAGTCTCACAGTGAACACTGAAGCTTTCTTT
- - 14 TRBJ2-5 TRBV7-2 CASSLGGARETQYF TGTGCCAGCAGCTTGGGGGGGGCTCGGGAGACCCAGTACTTC
- - 15 TRBJ2-5 TRBV5-1 CASSLARTEEETQYF TGCGCCAGCAGCTTGGCCCGGACAGAGGAGGAGACCCAGTACTTC
TRBD1 - 14 TRBJ1-2 TRBV5-6 CASSLDRVGYGYTF TGTGCCAGCAGCTTAGACAGGGTTGGCTATGGCTACACCTTC
- - 14 TRBJ1-2 TRBV4-2 CASSQDKRNYGYTF TGTGCCAGCAGCCAAGATAAACGGAACTATGGCTACACCTTC
- - 16 TRBJ1-2 TRBV2 CASSDPSWTALYGYTF TGTGCCAGCAGTGACCCCTCGTGGACAGCCCTCTATGGCTACACCTTC
- - 21 TRBJ1-1 TRBV2 CASSESNAIRDTPTEGTEAFF TGTGCCAGCAGTGAATCTAATGCTATCCGGGACACCCCCACCGAGGGGACTGAAGCTTTCTTT
TRBD1 - 13 TRBJ1-2 TRBV30 CAWSRDSDYGYTF TGTGCCTGGAGTAGGGACAGCGACTATGGCTACACCTTC